The 27 T cell receptor beta chains below all came from one sample that was sequenced in a study of blood T cell repertoires in COVID-19. Libraries were prepared by immunoSEQ multiplex PCR; TCRdb keeps only in-frame clonotypes and omits some of them. Found here are roughly 120,000 clones, roughly 83% of them singletons; the top ten hold 15% to 20%. The material sequenced was peripheral blood. Receptor source: an older woman with acute or convalescent COVID-19.

This rearrangement joins TRBV6-5 to TRBJ1-2; no reliable D call. The V gene lost 7 bases and the J gene lost 2 bases, with 14 bases spanning the gap. CDR3 length equals 14 residues. CDR1 and CDR2 (germline): MNHEY, SVGAGI. The CDR3 loop reads CASTPQIANYGYTF. CDR3 DNA: TGTGCCAGCACCCCCCAGATTGCCAACTATGGCTACACCTTC.

The chain couples TRBV6-5 to TRBJ1-3; D is ambiguous. CDR1 and CDR2 from the germline V gene are MNHEY and SVGAGI. V lost 7 bases and J 3 bases, leaving 10 bases between the germline ends. The CDR3 spans 13 residues. As DNA, the CDR3 is TGTGCCAGCAACCCACGGGGTGGAAACACCATATATTTT. Its protein is CASNPRGGNTIYF.

The chain is built from TRBV29-1 and TRBJ1-2, with D unresolved. CDR3 length equals 12 residues. Per the germline V gene, CDR1 is SQVTM and CDR2 is ANQGSEA. Trimming removed 4 bases from V and 6 bases from J, with 12 bases in between. CDR3 amino acids: CSVVEALHGYTF. The DNA for the CDR3 is TGCAGCGTTGTGGAGGCGTTACATGGCTACACCTTC.

This clone has only a few counts. The J gene is TRBJ2-5, the V gene TRBV4-1, with 13 bases fitting TRBD2. The CDR3 loop spans 18 amino acids. The germline CDR1 and CDR2 sequences are MGHRA and YSYEKL. The V gene end was trimmed by 0 bases and the J gene end by 2 bases; junction bases not matched to a gene: 6. The CDR3 is CASSQDWGLAGIQETQYF. The CDR3, as DNA: TGCGCCAGCAGCCAAGATTGGGGACTAGCGGGGATTCAAGAGACCCAGTACTTC.

The chain uses TRBV28 and TRBJ1-2, with TRBD1 identical over 7 bases. The CDR3 loop spans 13 amino acids. V lost 4 bases and J lost 8; bases outside the gene matches: 7. Germline CDR1 reads MDHEN; CDR2 reads SYDVKM. As DNA, the CDR3 is TGTGCCAGCAGTTCCTCGACAGGGTACGGCTACACCTTC. Protein product: CASSSSTGYGYTF.

This clone occurred once. The chain has TRBV6-5 and TRBJ2-5, with TRBD2 matching 9 bases. Losses at the gene ends were 7 bases for V and 1 base for J; bases not matched to a gene: 4. The V gene's germline CDR1 is MNHEY and CDR2 SVGAGI. CDR3 length: 14 residues. The CDR3 coding sequence is TGTGCCAGCACGCTAGCGGGGACCCAAGAGACCCAGTACTTC. It codes for CASTLAGTQETQYF.

The chain employs TRBV7-4 and TRBJ1-4; 8 bases fit TRBD1. CDR1 is SGHVT and CDR2 is SQSDAQ in the germline V gene. Losses at the gene ends were 6 bases for V and 8 bases for J; bases not matched to a gene: 8. This CDR3 is built from 14 residues. The CDR3 is CASSTWTGYEKLFF. CDR3 coding DNA: TGTGCCAGCAGTACGTGGACAGGGTACGAAAAACTGTTTTTT.

The chain employs TRBV25-1 and TRBJ1-6; D is undetermined. Germline CDR1 is MGHDK and CDR2 is SYGVNS. V gave up 3 bases and J gave up 0 bases, with 12 bases separating them. This CDR3 is 17 amino acids long. The CDR3 protein is CASSEGGRSSYNSPLHF. DNA for the CDR3: TGTGCCAGCAGTGAGGGAGGTCGGAGCTCCTATAATTCACCCCTCCACTTT.

This chain connects TRBV27 to TRBJ2-3; TRBD1 matches 10 bases. CDR1 is MNHEY and CDR2 is SMNVEV in the germline V gene (reference sequence). Trimming removed 3 bases from V and 0 bases from J; junction bases left unmatched: 3. The CDR3 loop spans 16 amino acids. The CDR3 nucleotides are TGTGCCAGCAGTTTGACAGGGGGCTTTAGCACAGATACGCAGTATTTT. Encoded protein: CASSLTGGFSTDTQYF.

V usage is TRBV2 and J usage is TRBJ2-1; perhaps TRBD1 as D (6 bases). The CDR3 is made up of 13 amino acids. The V end was cut by 6 bases, the J end by 2 bases, with 8 bases between. Germline CDR1 reads SNHLY; CDR2 reads FYNNEI. The CDR3 DNA sequence: TGTGCCAGCAGGTCAGGGGCCTACAATGAGCAGTTCTTC. Translating it yields CASRSGAYNEQFF. Complete variable domain (other parts from reference TRBV2 and TRBJ2-1): EPEVTQTPSHQVTQMGQEVILRCVPISNHLYFYWYRQILGQKVEFLVSFYNNEISEKSEIFDDQFSVERPDGSNFTLKIRSTKLEDSAMYFCASRSGAYNEQFFGPGTRLTVL.

This clone appeared a single time. The chain couples TRBV7-9 to TRBJ2-7; TRBD2 matches at 11 bases. V lost 5 bases, J lost 4 bases, and 7 bases stayed unmatched. The CDR3 spans 15 residues. CDR1 and CDR2 (germline): SEHNR, FQNEAQ (reference sequence). The CDR3 nucleotides are TGTGCCAGCAGCAACACTAGCGGGAGAAAATACGAGCAGTACTTC. This translates into CASSNTSGRKYEQYF.

This rearrangement joins TRBV30 to TRBJ2-1, with D possibly matching TRBD2 (6 bases). The V gene lost 0 bases and the J gene lost 7 bases, with 13 bases spanning the gap. CDR1 is GTSNPN and CDR2 is SVGIG in the germline V gene (reference sequence). This CDR3 spans 14 amino acids. The CDR3 region has the DNA TGTGCCTGGAGTGTGGCAGCGGGCAGGAATGAGCAGTTCTTC. This sequence encodes CAWSVAAGRNEQFF.

V is TRBV20-1 and J is TRBJ1-2, with D unresolved. Germline loops: CDR1 DFQATT, CDR2 SNEGSKA (reference sequence). Trimming stripped 8 bases from V and 7 bases from J, with 5 bases between. This CDR3 has 8 residues. The CDR3 nucleotides read TGCAGTCCTTCTGGCTACACCTTC. Translation gives CSPSGYTF.

This sequence joins TRBV19 and TRBJ2-7; tentatively, D is TRBD1 (6 bases). Germline values: CDR1 LNHDA, CDR2 SQIVND (reference sequence). The V and J ends lost 5 bases and 6 bases respectively, with 11 bases between them. CDR3 length: 12 amino acids. The DNA of the CDR3 is TGTGCCAGTAGTCAACAGGGCGGCGAGCAGTACTTC. Protein: CASSQQGGEQYF.

The count of this clone is one. The chain links TRBV6-2 or TRBV6-3 to TRBJ2-2; possible D gene TRBD2, 6 bases. CDR1 is MNHEY, CDR2 SVGEGT, per germline. The CDR3 spans 14 residues. The V gene lost 6 bases and the J gene lost 8 bases, with 16 bases spanning the gap. DNA of the CDR3: TGTGCCAGCAGCTCGGGACTGTCTATTGGGGAGCTGTTTTTT. Translation gives CASSSGLSIGELFF.

By sample fraction, this clone is medium-sized. One end of the junction varies from germline; a read error may be responsible. V gene TRBV6-5 combines with J gene TRBJ2-1; 7 nucleotides match TRBD1. The CDR3 spans 12 residues. Per the germline V gene, CDR1 is MNHEY and CDR2 is SVGAGI. The CDR3 bases are TGTGCCAGCAGTCGTCAACAGGGGTCACCCCTCTTC. Its translation is CASSRQQGSPLF.

This clone was seen a handful of times. The chain is built from TRBV18 and TRBJ2-1, with D possibly TRBD2 on 6 matching bases. This CDR3 is 13 amino acids long. V was cut by 6 bases and J by 7 bases, with 13 bases left in between. CDR1 and CDR2 (germline): KGHSH, LQKENI. CDR3 in DNA: TGTGCCAGCTCCGGGGGATCCCTAAATGAGCAGTTCTTC. Amino acid sequence: CASSGGSLNEQFF. The complete variable domain, with remaining parts taken from reference TRBV18 and TRBJ2-1, reads NAGVMQNPRHLVRRRGQEARLRCSPMKGHSHVYWYRQLPEEGLKFMVYLQKENIIDESGMPKERFSAEFPKEGPSILRIQQVVRGDSAAYFCASSGGSLNEQFFGPGTRLTVL.

CDR3 nucleotides: TGTGCCAGCAGTTTAAGCCGGGGAAACAATGAGCAGTTCTTC. The encoded protein is CASSLSRGNNEQFF. This rearrangement joins TRBV28 to TRBJ2-1, with a tentative D call TRBD2 (5 bases). From germline, CDR1 is MDHEN and CDR2 SYDVKM. Trimming cost V 2 bases and J 5 bases, with 10 bases left between them. This CDR3 spans 14 amino acids.

V and J are TRBV28 and TRBJ1-2; D perhaps matches TRBD1 (6 bases). Per the germline V gene, CDR1 is MDHEN and CDR2 is SYDVKM. The ends were cut back, 8 bases at V and 2 bases at J, with 15 bases in the middle. This CDR3 has 14 residues. Here the CDR3 DNA reads TGTGCCAGCGGCTTGGACAGACTCAACTATGGCTACACCTTC. As protein: CASGLDRLNYGYTF.

The V and J genes are TRBV25-1 and TRBJ1-1, with D perhaps matching TRBD1 (6 bases). This CDR3 has 14 residues. CDR1 MGHDK and CDR2 SYGVNS come from the germline V gene. Trimming removed 6 bases at V and 2 bases at J, with 13 bases between. CDR3 region: CASREQGSNTEAFF. CDR3 in DNA: TGTGCCAGCAGGGAACAGGGATCCAACACTGAAGCTTTCTTT.

V and J are TRBV29-1 and TRBJ1-1; D unclear. Trimming took 4 bases from V and 0 from J, leaving 12 bases between them. The CDR3 has 14 amino acids. Germline V gene lookup returns CDR1 SQVTM and CDR2 ANQGSEA. The CDR3, as DNA: TGCAGCGTTGTTATCAGGCTGATGAACACTGAAGCTTTCTTT. Its protein product is CSVVIRLMNTEAFF.

This chain uses TRBV24-1 with TRBJ2-1; 7 nucleotides line up with TRBD2. The junction had 17 bases not matched to a gene; V was cut back by 4 bases and J by 6 bases. The CDR3 consists of 18 residues. Germline V gives CDR1 KGHDR, CDR2 SFDVKD. The CDR3 DNA reads as TGTGCCACCAGTGACCCCATGAGTGAGGCGGGAGTAGGCAATGAGCAGTTCTTC. Translated, it gives CATSDPMSEAGVGNEQFF.

The chain employs TRBV7-8 and TRBJ1-5; tentatively, D is TRBD1 (5 bases). CDR1 SGHVS and CDR2 FQNEAQ come from the germline V gene. The CDR3 sequence is 15 residues long. Trimming removed 4 bases from V and 4 bases from J, with 14 bases in between. CDR3 sequence: CASSWGRTPNQPQHF. CDR3 DNA: TGTGCCAGCAGCTGGGGCCGGACACCAAATCAGCCCCAGCATTTT.

The chain carries TRBV10-1 and TRBJ2-5; D possibly corresponds to TRBD2 (6 bases). Germline V CDR1 and CDR2: WNHNN, SYGVQD (reference sequence). This CDR3 region has 13 residues. The V gene lost 6 bases and the J gene lost 3 bases, with 11 bases spanning the gap. The CDR3 nucleotides are TGCGCCAGCAGCCGGGAGATCGAAGAGACCCAGTACTTC. This encodes CASSREIEETQYF.

This clone was seen a handful of times. V and J are TRBV7-2 and TRBJ1-4; tentative D call: TRBD1 (6 bases). V was cut by 2 bases and J by 5 bases, with 18 bases left in between. Germline lookup yields CDR1 SGHTA and CDR2 FQGNSA. This CDR3 region has 17 residues. The DNA of the CDR3 is TGTGCCAGCAGCTTATTCCTGGTCTCTCAGGGGAATGAAAAACTGTTTTTT. This codes for CASSLFLVSQGNEKLFF.

The chain carries TRBV4-3 and TRBJ2-7, with D possibly TRBD2 on 8 matching bases. Trimming left V 5 bases short and J 0 bases short, with 14 bases between. CDR1 LGHNA and CDR2 YSLEER come from the germline V gene. The CDR3 runs to 15 residues. The CDR3 is CASSISGDSSYEQYF. The CDR3 DNA reads as TGCGCCAGCAGCATTAGCGGGGACAGCTCCTACGAGCAGTACTTC.

The gene calls are TRBV9 and TRBJ1-2; 7 positions agree with TRBD1. Germline V gene lookup returns CDR1 SGDLS and CDR2 YYNGEE. Trimming removed 2 bases from V and 2 bases from J; junction bases left unmatched: 3. This CDR3 region has 14 residues. CDR3 in amino acids: CASSVGQSNYGYTF. CDR3 nucleotide sequence: TGTGCCAGCAGCGTGGGACAGTCAAACTATGGCTACACCTTC.